The rows below give T cell receptor beta chains drawn from one sample of a study of beta chain features in type 1 diabetes. Clones were read by immunoSEQ multiplex PCR, and TCRdb kept only the in-frame ones, dropping some. The repertoire consists of around 500,000 clones, with about 29% occurring once and the leading ten covering about 0.065%. The specimen was naive CD4+ T cells from blood. These receptors all stem from a man younger than 30 in good health. Both conserved end residues are part of each CDR3. D genes are given only for firm matches.

TRBV30,.,TRBJ2-2,CAWSVQLEGGGELFF
TRBV25-1,.,TRBJ2-1,CASSDPTRTATNEQFF
TRBV20-1,.,TRBJ2-1,CRANNEQFF
TRBV6-5,.,TRBJ2-2,CASSYRRYTGELFF
TRBV6-5,.,TRBJ1-5,CASRLKGLQPQHF
TRBV9,TRBD1,TRBJ1-5,CASSVGQGNQPQHF
TRBV4-3,.,TRBJ1-2,CASSQDLRQWNYGYTF
TRBV28,.,TRBJ2-1,CASSLVSRGYNEQFF
TRBV18,.,TRBJ2-7,CASSPAGSQLGEQYF
TRBV29-1,TRBD1,TRBJ2-1,CSVGTGYHNEQFF
TRBV29-1,.,TRBJ2-1,CSLSVRSGPEDEQFF
TRBV9,.,TRBJ2-1,CASSVDGRFYNEQFF
TRBV14,.,TRBJ2-5,CASSQGLGRGLGETQYF
TRBV5-8,.,TRBJ2-7,CASSPKGLQFYEQYF
TRBV7-2,.,TRBJ1-5,CASSRDGFSPQHF
TRBV10-3,.,TRBJ2-3,CAISESSTDTQYF
TRBV9,.,TRBJ2-3,CASSSGTYGIGDTQYF
TRBV29-1,TRBD2,TRBJ2-3,CSGRGGRADTQYF
TRBV7-9,TRBD1,TRBJ2-1,CASSLGDRAGEQFF
TRBV15,TRBD2,TRBJ2-1,CATSRVMLAGGGNEQFF
TRBV10-1,.,TRBJ2-7,CASSDDYEQYF
TRBV19,.,TRBJ1-1,CASSITRDTEAFF
TRBV29-1,.,TRBJ1-1,CSVRELNTEAFF
TRBV9,.,TRBJ1-1,CASSVGVMNTEAFF
TRBV30,.,TRBJ2-1,CAWSVTRRPSSYNEQFF
TRBV7-2,.,TRBJ2-7,CASSPTPHEQYF
TRBV5-1,TRBD1,TRBJ1-1,CASSLVTGDEAFF
TRBV7-9,.,TRBJ2-1,CASSVTPRNEQFF
TRBV6-1,.,TRBJ1-4,CASSDRAEKLFF
TRBV7-9,.,TRBJ2-5,CASSLAWTASDPETQYF
TRBV29-1,.,TRBJ1-3,CSAVSNSGNTIYF
TRBV7-9,TRBD2,TRBJ2-3,CASSLRRTSDHTQYF
TRBV30,TRBD1,TRBJ2-2,CASPVATGGTGELFF
TRBV5-1,.,TRBJ2-3,CASSWDSTDTQYF
TRBV30,.,TRBJ2-3,CAWSATNSAALRTDTQYF
TRBV28,.,TRBJ2-1,CASSSLWTTVEQFF
TRBV30,TRBD1,TRBJ2-1,CAWSRTGERQFF
TRBV11-1,.,TRBJ2-3,CASSRARTDTQYF
TRBV5-6,TRBD2,TRBJ2-1,CASSFRLAGADEQFF
TRBV18,.,TRBJ2-7,CASSAPGSSHYEQYF
TRBV9,.,TRBJ2-1,CASSVGAQGPATNEQFF
TRBV7-2,.,TRBJ2-7,CASSLSGTVPYEQYF
TRBV7-9,.,TRBJ1-2,CASSLTGGGYTF
TRBV5-1,.,TRBJ2-3,CASSFGGEDTQYF
TRBV29-1,TRBD1,TRBJ1-2,CSVEDYYRGSSGYTF
TRBV28,.,TRBJ2-1,CASSSRWSSYNEQFF
TRBV28,.,TRBJ2-7,CASDSLASYEQYF
TRBV9,TRBD1,TRBJ1-3,CASTRDSGNTIYF
TRBV2,TRBD1,TRBJ1-2,CASSLDRGDGYTF
TRBV7-9,.,TRBJ2-5,CASSQNRETQYF
TRBV6-1,TRBD2,TRBJ2-7,CASSGRGGPDEQYF
TRBV4-3,.,TRBJ1-2,CASSQVRADYGYTF
TRBV30,.,TRBJ1-3,CAWSLAGPRSVGNTIYF
TRBV30,TRBD1,TRBJ1-2,CAWSRQGSGYTF
TRBV18,TRBD1,TRBJ2-5,CASSPATGAQETQYF
TRBV7-2,.,TRBJ1-5,CASSLVGGGSNQPQHF
TRBV9,.,TRBJ1-2,CASSVGGASYGYTF
TRBV4-2,TRBD2,TRBJ2-2,CASSQDPSGTNTGELFF
TRBV18,.,TRBJ2-7,CASSPRVEQYF